What follows describes a single T cell receptor (beta chain). No antigen is known for it. No clone much larger than this one lies a single base away; base qualities are absent. As encoded in the germline V gene (reference sequence), CDR1 is LGHDT while CDR2 is YNNKEL. V and J are truncated by 1 base and 9 bases respectively, leaving an intervening sequence of 10 bases. CDR3 length: 13 amino acids, cysteine to phenylalanine. CDR3 DNA only is kept here, 39 bases in frame from base 1. The CDR3 regions of human TCRbeta chains were analyzed by immunosequencing. Per the original workflow: TCRs in the repertoires were compared against a reference library of SARS-CoV-2-specific TCRs that had been generated with the MIRA antigen-specificity platform. Breadth was defined as the fraction of unique TCRs that were SARS-CoV-2-associated. Depth was defined as the fraction of total T cells that were SARS-CoV-2-associated. Using the MIRA data, each spike-specific TCR was assigned both to the spike region to which the TCR was reactive and to a CD4 or CD8 class. Log10-transformed breadth and depth values were compared by one-way ANOVA with Sidak's multiple comparisons tests. This is the immuneACCESS table as TCRdb keeps it, with only in-frame sequences that have V and J called. A part of the clones is gone; compared with another copy, unresolved V genes explain less than half, and the rest is unexplained. V and J calls and clone size follow that table, whereas D and trimming were derived from the DNA. The sample data list fewer than 120,000 clones, and just under 95% of these were observed just once. The ten largest clones capture around 7.8% of the sample.

This record comes from a study of T cell responses to AZD1222 COVID-19 vaccine (dated by TCRdb to about 2021). In terms of the full investigation: AZD1222 recipients with second doses at about 4 weeks or about 12 weeks were pooled, because spike-specific TCR depth and breadth did not differ between schedules. TCR sequencing covered about 230 trial participants: 200 to 220 given two doses of AZD1222 and approximately 26 given two doses of MenACWY control vaccine. Trial participants were enrolled by age into 18-55, 56-69 and 70-plus year subgroups, with around 150, 28 and 57 TCR-sequenced participants respectively. Study-level results and caveats: Reportedly, close to half of the unique spike-specific TCRs recognized epitopes lying outside the regions that are mutated in the B.1.351 and B.1.1.7 variants. Participants were mostly white British, with more females than males. The authors suggested clonal diversity may have been underestimated. Only five to seven AZD1222 recipients were SARS-CoV-2 seropositive at baseline, limiting conclusions about previously exposed vaccinees. In the small 56-69-year group, the increase in depth fell short of significance, most likely because of low power. Because no day 14 peak-response samples were available, the repertoires could be characterized only after the peak T cell response. The whole spike protein was spanned by vaccine-associated CD4 TCRs, and dominant responses were seen in regions 160-218 and 743-854. After two AZD1222 doses, both the breadth and the depth of spike-specific TCRs were significantly higher than at day 0 and than in MenACWY recipients.

This specimen's time point label, interpreted: baseline before first vaccination. Vaccinee samples were obtained from the UK trials COV001 and COV002, which included a single-blind randomized controlled phase 2/3 trial of AZD1222 (ChAdOx1 nCoV-19) in healthy adults. For TCRbeta chain sequencing, PBMC samples from trial participants were taken at day 0 and at day 28 after the second dose. This clonotype originated in an adult in good health. The chain joins TRBV3-1 (or the pseudogene TRBV3-2) to TRBJ2-1; the D gene is not confidently resolved. This specimen was peripheral blood, taken on day 0 of AZD1222 vaccination. The sequenced DNA: TGTGCCAGCAGCCAAGTCGCAACGGGTGAGCAGTTCTTC. Translated, this gives CASSQVATGEQFF.